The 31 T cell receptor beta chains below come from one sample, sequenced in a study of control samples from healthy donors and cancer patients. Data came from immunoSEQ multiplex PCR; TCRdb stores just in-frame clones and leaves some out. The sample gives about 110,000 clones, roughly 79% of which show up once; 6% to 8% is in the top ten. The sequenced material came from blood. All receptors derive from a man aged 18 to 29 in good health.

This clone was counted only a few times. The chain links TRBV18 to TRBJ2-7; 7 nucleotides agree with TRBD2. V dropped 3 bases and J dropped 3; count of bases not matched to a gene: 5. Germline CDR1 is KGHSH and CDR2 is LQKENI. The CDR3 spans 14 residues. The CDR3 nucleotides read TGTGCCAGCTCACCGGGGGAGGGGAACTACGAGCAGTACGTC. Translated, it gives CASSPGEGNYEQYV.

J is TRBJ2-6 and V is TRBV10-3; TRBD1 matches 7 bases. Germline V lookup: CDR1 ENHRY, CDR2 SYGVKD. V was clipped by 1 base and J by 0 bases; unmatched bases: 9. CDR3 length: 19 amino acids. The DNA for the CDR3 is TGTGCCATCAGTGAGTTCCGGACAGGAACTTCCTCTGGGGCCAACGTCCTGACTTTC. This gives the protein CAISEFRTGTSSGANVLTF.

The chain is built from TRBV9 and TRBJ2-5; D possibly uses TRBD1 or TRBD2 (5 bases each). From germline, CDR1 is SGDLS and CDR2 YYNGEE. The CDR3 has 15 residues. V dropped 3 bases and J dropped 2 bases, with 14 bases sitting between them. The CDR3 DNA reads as TGTGCCAGCAGCGCGAACCCGGGACGGCAAGAGACCCAGTACTTC. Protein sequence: CASSANPGRQETQYF.

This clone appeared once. The CDR3 nucleotides are TGTGCCAGCAGTTACGAGACTGGGTTTAATGAGCAGTTCTTC. This encodes CASSYETGFNEQFF. This chain joins TRBV6-6 and TRBJ2-1; unclear D gene. The V gene's germline CDR1 is MNHNY and CDR2 SVGAGI (reference sequence). V shed 2 bases and J shed 7 bases, with 12 bases lying between them. The CDR3 runs 14 residues.

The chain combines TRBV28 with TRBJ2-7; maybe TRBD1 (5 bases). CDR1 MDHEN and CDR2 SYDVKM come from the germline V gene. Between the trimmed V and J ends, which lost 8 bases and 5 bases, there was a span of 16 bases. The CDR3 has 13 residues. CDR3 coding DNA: TGTGCCAGCGATGGCCCAGGCAGGGACGAGCAGTACTTC. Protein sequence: CASDGPGRDEQYF.

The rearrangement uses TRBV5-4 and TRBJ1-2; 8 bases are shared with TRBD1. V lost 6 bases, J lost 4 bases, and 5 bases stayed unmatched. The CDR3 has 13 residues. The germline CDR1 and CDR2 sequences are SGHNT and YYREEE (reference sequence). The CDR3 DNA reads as TGTGCCAGCACACTCGACAGGGGCTATGGCTACACCTTC. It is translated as CASTLDRGYGYTF.

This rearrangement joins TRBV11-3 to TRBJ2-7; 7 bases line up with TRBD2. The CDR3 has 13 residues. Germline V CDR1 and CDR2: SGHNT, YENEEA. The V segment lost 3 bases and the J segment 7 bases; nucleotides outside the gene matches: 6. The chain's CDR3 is CASSFREGWEQYF. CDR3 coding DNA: TGTGCCAGCAGCTTCAGGGAGGGATGGGAGCAGTACTTC.

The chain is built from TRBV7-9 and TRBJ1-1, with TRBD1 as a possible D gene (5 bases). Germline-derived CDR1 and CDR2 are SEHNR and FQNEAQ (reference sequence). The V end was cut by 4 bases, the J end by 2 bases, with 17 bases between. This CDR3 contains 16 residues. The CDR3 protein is CASSSSSGTGNTEAFF. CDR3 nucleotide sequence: TGTGCCAGCAGCTCAAGCTCCGGGACGGGAAACACTGAAGCTTTCTTT.

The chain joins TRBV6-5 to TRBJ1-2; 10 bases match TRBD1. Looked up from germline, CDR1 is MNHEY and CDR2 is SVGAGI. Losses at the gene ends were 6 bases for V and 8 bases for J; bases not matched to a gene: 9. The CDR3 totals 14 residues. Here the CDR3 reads CASRYLGTGDGYTF. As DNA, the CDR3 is TGTGCCAGCAGGTACCTTGGGACAGGGGACGGCTACACCTTC.

CDR3: CASSPLGRVDYVEAFF. CDR3 coding DNA: TGTGCCAGCAGCCCCCTAGGCAGGGTTGATTATGTTGAAGCTTTCTTT. The chain recombines TRBV5-5 with TRBJ1-1; D is perhaps TRBD1 (5 bases). The V end lost 4 bases, the J end lost 7 bases, and 23 bases lay between the germline ends. This CDR3 is 16 amino acids long. Germline CDR1 and CDR2: SGHKS and YYEKEE (reference sequence).

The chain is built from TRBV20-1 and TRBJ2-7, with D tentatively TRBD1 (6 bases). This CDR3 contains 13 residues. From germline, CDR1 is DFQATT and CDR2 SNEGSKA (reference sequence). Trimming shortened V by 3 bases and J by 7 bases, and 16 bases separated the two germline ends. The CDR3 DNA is TGCAGTGCTAGTCCCGGGCAGGGGCGAGAGCAGTACTTC. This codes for CSASPGQGREQYF.

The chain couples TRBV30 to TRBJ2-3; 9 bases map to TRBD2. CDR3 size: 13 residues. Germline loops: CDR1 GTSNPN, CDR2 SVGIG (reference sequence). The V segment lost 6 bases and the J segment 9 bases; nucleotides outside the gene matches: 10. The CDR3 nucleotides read TGTGCCTGCAGTCATGGGACTAGCCGAACGCAGTATTTT. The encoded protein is CACSHGTSRTQYF.

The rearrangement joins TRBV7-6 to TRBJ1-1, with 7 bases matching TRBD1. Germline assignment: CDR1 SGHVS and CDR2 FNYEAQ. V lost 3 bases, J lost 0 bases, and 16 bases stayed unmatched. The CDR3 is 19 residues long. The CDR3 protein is CASSFKGGQLAILNTEAFF. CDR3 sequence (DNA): TGTGCCAGCAGCTTTAAGGGGGGACAGCTAGCTATATTGAACACTGAAGCTTTCTTT.

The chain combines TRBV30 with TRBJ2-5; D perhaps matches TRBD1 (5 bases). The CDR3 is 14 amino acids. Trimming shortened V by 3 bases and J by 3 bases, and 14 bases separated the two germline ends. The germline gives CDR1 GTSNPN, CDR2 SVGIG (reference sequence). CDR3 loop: CAWSPGWGKETQYF. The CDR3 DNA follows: TGTGCCTGGAGCCCAGGGTGGGGAAAAGAGACCCAGTACTTC.

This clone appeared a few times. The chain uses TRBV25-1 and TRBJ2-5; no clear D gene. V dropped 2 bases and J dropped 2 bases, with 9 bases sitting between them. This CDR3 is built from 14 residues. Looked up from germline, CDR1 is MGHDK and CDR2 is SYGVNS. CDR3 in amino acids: CASSESLLQETQYF. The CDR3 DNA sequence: TGTGCCAGCAGTGAAAGCTTATTACAAGAGACCCAGTACTTC.

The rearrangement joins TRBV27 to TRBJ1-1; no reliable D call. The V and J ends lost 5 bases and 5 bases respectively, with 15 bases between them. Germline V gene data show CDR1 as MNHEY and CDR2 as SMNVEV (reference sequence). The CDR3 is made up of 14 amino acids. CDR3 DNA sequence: TGTGCCAGCAGTAAGGTCCCTAGGCGAACTGAAGCTTTCTTT. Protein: CASSKVPRRTEAFF.

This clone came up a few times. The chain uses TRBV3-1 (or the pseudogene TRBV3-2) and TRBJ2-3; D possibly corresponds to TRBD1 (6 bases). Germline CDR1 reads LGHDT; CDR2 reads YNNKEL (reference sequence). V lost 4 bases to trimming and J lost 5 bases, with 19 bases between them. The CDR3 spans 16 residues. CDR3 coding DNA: TGTGCCAGCAGCCCCACAGGGAGCTGGCATCGAGATACGCAGTATTTT. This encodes CASSPTGSWHRDTQYF.

The DNA for the CDR3 is TGTGCCAGCAGCCCCCACAGGGGCCCCTACGAGCAGTACTTC. Translated, it gives CASSPHRGPYEQYF. The chain recombines TRBV7-2 with TRBJ2-7; 7 nucleotides align to TRBD1. J lost 2 bases, V lost 5 bases, and 6 bases had no gene match. The CDR3 has 14 amino acids. Germline V gene data show CDR1 as SGHTA and CDR2 as FQGNSA.

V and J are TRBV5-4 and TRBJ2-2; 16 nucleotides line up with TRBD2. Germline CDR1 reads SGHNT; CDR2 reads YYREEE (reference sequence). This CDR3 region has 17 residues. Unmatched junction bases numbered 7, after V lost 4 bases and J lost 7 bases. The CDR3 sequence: CASSQGLAGGRSGELFF. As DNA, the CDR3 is TGTGCCAGCAGCCAGGGACTAGCGGGGGGGCGTAGCGGGGAGCTGTTTTTT.

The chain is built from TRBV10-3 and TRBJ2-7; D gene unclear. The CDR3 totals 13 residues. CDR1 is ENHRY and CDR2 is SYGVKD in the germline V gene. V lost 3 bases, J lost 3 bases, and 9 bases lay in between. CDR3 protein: CAISDSGGYEQYF. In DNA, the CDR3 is TGTGCCATCAGTGATTCAGGTGGCTACGAGCAGTACTTC.

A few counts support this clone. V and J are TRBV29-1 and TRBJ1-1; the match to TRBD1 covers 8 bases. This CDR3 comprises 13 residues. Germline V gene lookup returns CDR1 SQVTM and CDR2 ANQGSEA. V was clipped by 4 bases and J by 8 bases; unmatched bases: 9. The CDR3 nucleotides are TGCAGCGTTGGGACAGGGAATTATGAAGAAGCTTTCTTT. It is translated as CSVGTGNYEEAFF.

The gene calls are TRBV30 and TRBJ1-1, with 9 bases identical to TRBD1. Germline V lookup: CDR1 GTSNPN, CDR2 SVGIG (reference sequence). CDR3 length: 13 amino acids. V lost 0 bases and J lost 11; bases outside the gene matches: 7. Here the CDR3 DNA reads TGTGCCTGGAGTGTATTCTGGGACAGGGACGCTTTCTTT. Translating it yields CAWSVFWDRDAFF.

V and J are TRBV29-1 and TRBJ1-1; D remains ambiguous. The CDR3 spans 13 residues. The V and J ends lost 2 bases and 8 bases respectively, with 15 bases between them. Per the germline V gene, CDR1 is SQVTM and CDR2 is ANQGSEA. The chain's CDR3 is CSVESGLGMEAFF. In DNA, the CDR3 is TGCAGCGTTGAATCGGGCTTGGGGATGGAAGCTTTCTTT.

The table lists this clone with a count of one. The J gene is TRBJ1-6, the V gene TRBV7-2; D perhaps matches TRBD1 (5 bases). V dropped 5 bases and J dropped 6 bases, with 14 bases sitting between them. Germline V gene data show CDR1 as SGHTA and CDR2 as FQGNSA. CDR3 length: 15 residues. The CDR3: CASSPEEGRNSPLHF. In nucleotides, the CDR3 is TGTGCCAGCAGCCCAGAGGAGGGACGTAATTCACCCCTCCACTTT. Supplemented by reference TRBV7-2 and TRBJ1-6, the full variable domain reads GAGVSQSPSNKVTEKGKDVELRCDPISGHTALYWYRQSLGQGLEFLIYFQGNSAPDKSGLPSDRFSAERTGGSVSTLTIQRTQQEDSAVYLCASSPEEGRNSPLHFGNGTRLTVT.

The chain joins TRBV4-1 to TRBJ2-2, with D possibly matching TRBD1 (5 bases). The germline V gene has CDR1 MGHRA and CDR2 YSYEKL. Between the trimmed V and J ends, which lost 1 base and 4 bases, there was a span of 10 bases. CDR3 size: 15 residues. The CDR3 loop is CASSQVGASTGELFF. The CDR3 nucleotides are TGCGCCAGCAGCCAAGTAGGGGCCAGCACCGGGGAGCTGTTTTTT.

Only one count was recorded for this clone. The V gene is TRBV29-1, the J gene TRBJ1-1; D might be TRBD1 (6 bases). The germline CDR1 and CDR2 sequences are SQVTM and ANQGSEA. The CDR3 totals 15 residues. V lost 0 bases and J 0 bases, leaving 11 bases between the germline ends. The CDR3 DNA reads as TGCAGCGTTGAAGAGACAGGCTTTATGAACACTGAAGCTTTCTTT. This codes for CSVEETGFMNTEAFF.

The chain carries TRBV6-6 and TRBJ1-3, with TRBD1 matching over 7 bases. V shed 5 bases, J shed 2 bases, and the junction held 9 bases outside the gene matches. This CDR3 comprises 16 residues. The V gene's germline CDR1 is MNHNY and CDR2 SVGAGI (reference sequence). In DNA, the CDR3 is TGTGCCAGCAGTGCGCCCCAGGGGGTAGCTGGAAACACCATATATTTT. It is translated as CASSAPQGVAGNTIYF.

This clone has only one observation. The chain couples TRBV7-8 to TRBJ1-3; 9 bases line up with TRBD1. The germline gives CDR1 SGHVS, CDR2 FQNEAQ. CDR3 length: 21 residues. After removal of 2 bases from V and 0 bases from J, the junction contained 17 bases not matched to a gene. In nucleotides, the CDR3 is TGTGCCAGCAGCTTACCCGACACGGGACAGGGAGTCGGGGGCTCTGGAAACACCATATATTTT. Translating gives CASSLPDTGQGVGGSGNTIYF. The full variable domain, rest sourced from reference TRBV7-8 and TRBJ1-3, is GAGVSQSPRYKVAKRGQDVALRCDPISGHVSLFWYQQALGQGPEFLTYFQNEAQLDKSGLPSDRFFAERPEGSVSTLKIQRTQQEDSAVYLCASSLPDTGQGVGGSGNTIYFGEGSWLTVV.

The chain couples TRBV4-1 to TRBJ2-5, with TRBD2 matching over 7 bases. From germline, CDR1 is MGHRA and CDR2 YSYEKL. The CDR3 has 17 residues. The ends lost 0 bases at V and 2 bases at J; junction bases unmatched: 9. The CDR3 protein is CASSQEAPAGRQETQYF. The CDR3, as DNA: TGCGCCAGCAGCCAAGAAGCGCCAGCGGGGCGGCAAGAGACCCAGTACTTC.

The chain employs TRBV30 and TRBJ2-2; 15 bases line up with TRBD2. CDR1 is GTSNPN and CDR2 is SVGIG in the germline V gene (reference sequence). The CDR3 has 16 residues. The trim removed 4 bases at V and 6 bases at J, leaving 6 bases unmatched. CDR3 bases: TGTGCCTGGACCCTAGGACTAGCGGGGGGGCCCGGGGAGCTGTTTTTT. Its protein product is CAWTLGLAGGPGELFF.

The CDR3 DNA follows: TGTGCCAGCAGTTTTAAGAACACTGAAGCTTTCTTT. Residues: CASSFKNTEAFF. J is TRBJ1-1 and V is TRBV2; D unresolved. Germline lookup yields CDR1 SNHLY and CDR2 FYNNEI. This CDR3 is built from 12 residues. The V end was cut by 5 bases, the J end by 1 base, with 5 bases between.